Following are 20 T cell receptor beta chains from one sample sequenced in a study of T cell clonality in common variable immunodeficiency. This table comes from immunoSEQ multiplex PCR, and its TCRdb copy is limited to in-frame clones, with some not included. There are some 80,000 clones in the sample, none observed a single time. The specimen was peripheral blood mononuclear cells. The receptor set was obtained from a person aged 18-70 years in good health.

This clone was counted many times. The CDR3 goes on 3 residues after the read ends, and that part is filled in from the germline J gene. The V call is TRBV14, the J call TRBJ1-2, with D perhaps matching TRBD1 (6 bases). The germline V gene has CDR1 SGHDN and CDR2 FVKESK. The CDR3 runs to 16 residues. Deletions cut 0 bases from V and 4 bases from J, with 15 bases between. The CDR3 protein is CASSQDTEQGGYGYTF. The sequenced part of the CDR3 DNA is TGTGCCAGCAGCCAAGATACCGAACAGGGCGGCTATGGC. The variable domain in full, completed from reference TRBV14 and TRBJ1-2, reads EAGVTQFPSHSVIEKGQTVTLRCDPISGHDNLYWYRRVMGKEIKFLLHFVKESKQDESGMPNNRFLAERTGGTYSTLKVQPAELEDSGVYFCASSQDTEQGGYGYTFGSGTRLTVV.

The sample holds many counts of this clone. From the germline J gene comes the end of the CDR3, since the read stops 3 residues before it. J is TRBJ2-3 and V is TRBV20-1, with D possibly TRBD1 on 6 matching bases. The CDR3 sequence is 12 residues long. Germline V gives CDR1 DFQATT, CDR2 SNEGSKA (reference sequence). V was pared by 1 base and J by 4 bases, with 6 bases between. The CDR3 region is CSARGGPDTQYF. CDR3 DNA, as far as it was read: TGCAGTGCTAGAGGGGGGCCAGATACG.

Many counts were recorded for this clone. The CDR3 DNA, read in part, is TGTGCCAGCTACCTATCCGCTGGCGGGAGAGGAACCGGGGAG. It codes for CASYLSAGGRGTGE. The full CDR3 sequence reads CASYLSAGGRGTGELFF. This sequence joins TRBV12-3 or TRBV12-4 and TRBJ2-2; 7 bases map to TRBD2. From the germline J gene comes the end of the CDR3, since the read stops 3 residues before it. The trim removed 8 bases at V and 5 bases at J, leaving 17 bases unmatched. CDR3 length: 17 amino acids.

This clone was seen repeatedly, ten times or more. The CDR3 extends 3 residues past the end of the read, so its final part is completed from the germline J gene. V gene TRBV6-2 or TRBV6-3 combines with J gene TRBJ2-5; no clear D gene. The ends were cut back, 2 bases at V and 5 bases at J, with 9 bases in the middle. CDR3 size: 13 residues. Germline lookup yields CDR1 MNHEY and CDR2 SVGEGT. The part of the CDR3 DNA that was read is TGTGCCAGCAGTTACCGCGCCTCGGAGACC. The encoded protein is CASSYRASET. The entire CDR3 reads CASSYRASETQYF.

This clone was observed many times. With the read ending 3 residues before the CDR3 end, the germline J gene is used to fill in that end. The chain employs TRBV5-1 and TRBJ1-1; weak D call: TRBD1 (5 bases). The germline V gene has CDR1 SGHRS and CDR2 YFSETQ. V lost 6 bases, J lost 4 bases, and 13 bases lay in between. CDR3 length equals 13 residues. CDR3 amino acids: CASTPGRGTEAFF. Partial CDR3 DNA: TGCGCCAGCACTCCAGGGCGCGGCACTGAA.

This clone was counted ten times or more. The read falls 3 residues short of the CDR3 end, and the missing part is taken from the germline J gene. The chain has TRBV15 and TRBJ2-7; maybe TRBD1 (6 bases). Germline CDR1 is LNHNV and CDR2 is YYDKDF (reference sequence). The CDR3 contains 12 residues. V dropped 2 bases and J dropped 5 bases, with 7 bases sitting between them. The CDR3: CATSRYRDEQYF. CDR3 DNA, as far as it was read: TGTGCCACCAGCAGATACAGGGACGAG.

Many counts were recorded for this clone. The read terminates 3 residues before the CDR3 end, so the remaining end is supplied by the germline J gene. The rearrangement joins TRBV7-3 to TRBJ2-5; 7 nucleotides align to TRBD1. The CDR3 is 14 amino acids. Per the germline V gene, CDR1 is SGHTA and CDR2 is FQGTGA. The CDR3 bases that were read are TGTGCCAGCAGCTTAGGGTCTCAGGGGGTCACC. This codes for CASSLGSQGVT. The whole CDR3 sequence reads CASSLGSQGVTQYF.

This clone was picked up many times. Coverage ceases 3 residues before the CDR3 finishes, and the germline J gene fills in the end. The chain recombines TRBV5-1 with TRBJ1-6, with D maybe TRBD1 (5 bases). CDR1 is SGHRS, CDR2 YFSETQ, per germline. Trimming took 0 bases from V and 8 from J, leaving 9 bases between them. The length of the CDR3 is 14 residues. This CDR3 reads CASSLAGFDSPLHF. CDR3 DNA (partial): TGCGCCAGCAGCTTGGCAGGGTTTGATTCACCC. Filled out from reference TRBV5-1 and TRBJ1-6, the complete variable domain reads KAGVTQTPRYLIKTRGQQVTLSCSPISGHRSVSWYQQTPGQGLQFLFEYFSETQRNKGNFPGRFSGRQFSNSRSEMNVSTLELGDSALYLCASSLAGFDSPLHFGNGTRLTVT.

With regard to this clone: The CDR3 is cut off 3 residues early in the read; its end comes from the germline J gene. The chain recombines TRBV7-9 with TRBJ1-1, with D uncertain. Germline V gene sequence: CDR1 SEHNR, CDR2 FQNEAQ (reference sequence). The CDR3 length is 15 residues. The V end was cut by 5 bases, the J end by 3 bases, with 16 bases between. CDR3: CASSTNLGRYTEAFF. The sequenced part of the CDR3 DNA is TGTGCCAGCAGCACCAACTTGGGCAGGTACACTGAA.

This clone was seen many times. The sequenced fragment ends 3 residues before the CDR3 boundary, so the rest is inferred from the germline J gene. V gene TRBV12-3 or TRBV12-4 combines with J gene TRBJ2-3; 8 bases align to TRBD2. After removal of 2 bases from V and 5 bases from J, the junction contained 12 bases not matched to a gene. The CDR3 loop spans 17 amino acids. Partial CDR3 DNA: TGTGCCAGCAGTTTAAAAGCGGGAGAGGTGGGGTTAGATACG. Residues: CASSLKAGEVGLDT. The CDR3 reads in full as CASSLKAGEVGLDTQYF.

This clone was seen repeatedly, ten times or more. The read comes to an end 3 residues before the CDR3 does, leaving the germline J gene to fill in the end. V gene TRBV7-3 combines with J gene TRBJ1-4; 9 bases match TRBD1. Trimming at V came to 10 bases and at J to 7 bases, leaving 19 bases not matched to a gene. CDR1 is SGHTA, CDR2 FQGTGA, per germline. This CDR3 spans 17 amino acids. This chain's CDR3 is CAKRWMRTTGGGEKLFF. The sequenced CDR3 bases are TGTGCCAAGCGGTGGATGAGGACAACAGGGGGCGGTGAAAAA.

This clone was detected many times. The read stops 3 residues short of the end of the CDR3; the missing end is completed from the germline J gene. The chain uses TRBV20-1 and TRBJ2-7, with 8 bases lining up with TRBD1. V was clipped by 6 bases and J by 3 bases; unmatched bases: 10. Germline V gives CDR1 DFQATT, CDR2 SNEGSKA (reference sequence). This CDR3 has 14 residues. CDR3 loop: CSATGQGGGYEQYF. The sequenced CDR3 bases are TGCAGTGCCACCGGACAGGGAGGTGGCTACGAG.

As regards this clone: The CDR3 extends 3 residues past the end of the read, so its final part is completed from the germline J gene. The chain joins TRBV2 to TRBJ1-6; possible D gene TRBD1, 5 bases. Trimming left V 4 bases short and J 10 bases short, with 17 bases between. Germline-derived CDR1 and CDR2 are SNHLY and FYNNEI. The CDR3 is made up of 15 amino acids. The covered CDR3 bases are TGTGCCAGCAGTGCAATAGCAGGGCGGATCTCACCC. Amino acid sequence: CASSAIAGRISP. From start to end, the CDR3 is CASSAIAGRISPLHF. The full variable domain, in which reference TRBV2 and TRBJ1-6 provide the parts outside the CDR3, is EPEVTQTPSHQVTQMGQEVILRCVPISNHLYFYWYRQILGQKVEFLVSFYNNEISEKSEIFDDQFSVERPDGSNFTLKIRSTKLEDSAMYFCASSAIAGRISPLHFGNGTRLTVT.

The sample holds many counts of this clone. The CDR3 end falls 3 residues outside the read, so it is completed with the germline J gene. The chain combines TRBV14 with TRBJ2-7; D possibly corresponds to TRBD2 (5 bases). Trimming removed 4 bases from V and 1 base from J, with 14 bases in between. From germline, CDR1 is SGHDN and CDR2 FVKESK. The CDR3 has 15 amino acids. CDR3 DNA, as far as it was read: TGTGCCAGCAGCCCGACTCGACGGGGATCCTACGAG. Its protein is CASSPTRRGSYE. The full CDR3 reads CASSPTRRGSYEQYF.

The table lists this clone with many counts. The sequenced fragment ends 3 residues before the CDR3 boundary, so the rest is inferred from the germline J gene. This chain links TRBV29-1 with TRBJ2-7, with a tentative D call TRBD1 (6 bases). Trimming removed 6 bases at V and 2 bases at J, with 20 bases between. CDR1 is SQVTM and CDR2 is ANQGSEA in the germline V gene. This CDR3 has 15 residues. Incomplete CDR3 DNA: TGCAGCGTACATCTACTCGACAGGAATCCCTACGAG. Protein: CSVHLLDRNPYE. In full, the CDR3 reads CSVHLLDRNPYEQYF.

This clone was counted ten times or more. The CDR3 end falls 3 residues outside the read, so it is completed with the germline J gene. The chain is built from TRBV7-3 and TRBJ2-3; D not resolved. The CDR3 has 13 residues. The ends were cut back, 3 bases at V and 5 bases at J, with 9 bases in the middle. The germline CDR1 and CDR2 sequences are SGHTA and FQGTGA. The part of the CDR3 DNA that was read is TGTGCCAGCAGCTTCGATCCGGGAGATACG. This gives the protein CASSFDPGDT. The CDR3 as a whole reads CASSFDPGDTQYF.

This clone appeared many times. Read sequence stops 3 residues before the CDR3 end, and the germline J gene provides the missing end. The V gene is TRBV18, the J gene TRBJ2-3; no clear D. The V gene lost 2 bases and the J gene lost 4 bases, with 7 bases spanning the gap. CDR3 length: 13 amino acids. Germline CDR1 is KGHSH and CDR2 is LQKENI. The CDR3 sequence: CASSPTGPDTQYF. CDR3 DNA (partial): TGTGCCAGCTCACCAACTGGGCCAGATACG.

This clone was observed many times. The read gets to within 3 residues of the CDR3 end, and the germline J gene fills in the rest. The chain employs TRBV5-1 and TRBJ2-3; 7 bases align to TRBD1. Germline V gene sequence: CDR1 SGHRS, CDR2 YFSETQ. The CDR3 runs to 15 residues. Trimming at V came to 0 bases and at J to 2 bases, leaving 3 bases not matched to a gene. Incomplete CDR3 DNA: TGCGCCAGCAGCTTGGACAGGGGAGACACAGATACG. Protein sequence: CASSLDRGDTDT. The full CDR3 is CASSLDRGDTDTQYF.

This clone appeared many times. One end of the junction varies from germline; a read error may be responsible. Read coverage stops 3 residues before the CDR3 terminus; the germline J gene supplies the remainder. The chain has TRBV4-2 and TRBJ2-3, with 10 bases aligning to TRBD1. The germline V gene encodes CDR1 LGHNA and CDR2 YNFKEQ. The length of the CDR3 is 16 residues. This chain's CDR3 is CASSQIPGQGINTQYF. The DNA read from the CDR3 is TGCGCCAGCAGCCAAATTCCGGGACAGGGGATTAATACG.

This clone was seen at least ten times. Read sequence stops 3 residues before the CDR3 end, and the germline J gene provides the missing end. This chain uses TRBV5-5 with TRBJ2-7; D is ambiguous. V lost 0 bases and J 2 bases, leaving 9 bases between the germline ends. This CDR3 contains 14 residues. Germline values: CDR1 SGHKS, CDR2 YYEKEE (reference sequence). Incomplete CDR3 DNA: TGTGCCAGCAGCTTGGGGCCGATGGCCTACGAG. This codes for CASSLGPMAYE. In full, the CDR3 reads CASSLGPMAYEQYF.